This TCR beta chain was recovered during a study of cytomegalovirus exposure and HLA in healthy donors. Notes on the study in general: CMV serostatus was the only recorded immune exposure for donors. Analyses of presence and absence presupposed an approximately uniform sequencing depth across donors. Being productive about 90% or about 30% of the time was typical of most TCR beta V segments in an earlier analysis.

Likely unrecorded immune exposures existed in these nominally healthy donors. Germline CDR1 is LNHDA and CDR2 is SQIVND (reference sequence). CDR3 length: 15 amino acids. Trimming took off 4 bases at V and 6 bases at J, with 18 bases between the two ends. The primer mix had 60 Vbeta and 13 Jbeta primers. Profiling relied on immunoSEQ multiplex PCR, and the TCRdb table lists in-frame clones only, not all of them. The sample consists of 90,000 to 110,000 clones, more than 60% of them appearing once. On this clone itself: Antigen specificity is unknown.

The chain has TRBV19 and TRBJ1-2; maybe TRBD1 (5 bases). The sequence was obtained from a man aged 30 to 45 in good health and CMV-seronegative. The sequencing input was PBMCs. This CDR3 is CASSTTSRQGNGYTF. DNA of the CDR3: TGTGCCAGTAGTACTACCTCCCGGCAGGGAAATGGCTACACCTTC. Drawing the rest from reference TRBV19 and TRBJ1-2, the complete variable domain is DGGITQSPKYLFRKEGQNVTLSCEQNLNHDAMYWYRQDPGQGLRLIYYSQIVNDFQKGDIAEGYSVSREKKESFPLTVTSAQKNPTAFYLCASSTTSRQGNGYTFGSGTRLTVV.